These 5 T cell receptor beta chains were sequenced from one sample in a study of T cells after posttransplantation cyclophosphamide. Produced via immunoSEQ multiplex PCR; TCRdb's table is partial and in-frame only. The sample contains fewer than 35,000 clones, none of them singletons. Sequenced: PBMCs. The receptors were gathered from a woman in her thirties in good health and a related stem cell transplant donor.

This clone occurred many times. This chain joins TRBV19 and TRBJ1-3; 7 bases fit TRBD1. The CDR3 has 15 residues. Germline V gene sequence: CDR1 LNHDA, CDR2 SQIVND (reference sequence). V shed 6 bases, J shed 0 bases, and the junction held 5 bases outside the gene matches. The CDR3 spells CASSSTGSSGNTIYF. CDR3 nucleotide sequence: TGTGCCAGTAGCTCGACAGGGAGCTCTGGAAACACCATATATTTT.

The sample holds many counts of this clone. The J gene is TRBJ2-1, the V gene TRBV6-1, with TRBD2 matching 7 bases. V shed 2 bases and J 4 bases; nucleotides not matched to a gene: 8. This CDR3 is 16 amino acids long. The germline CDR1 and CDR2 sequences are MNHNS and SASEGT. The CDR3 protein is CASSELYSGYYNEQFF. In DNA form, the CDR3 reads TGTGCCAGCAGTGAACTCTATAGCGGGTATTACAATGAGCAGTTCTTC.

This clone was counted ten times or more. The CDR3 here is CASSLTGTSNEQFF. The CDR3 DNA follows: TGCGCCAGCAGCCTTACAGGTACGAGCAATGAGCAGTTCTTC. This rearrangement joins TRBV4-1 to TRBJ2-1; possibly TRBD1 for D (5 bases). The ends were cut back, 4 bases at V and 6 bases at J, with 13 bases in the middle. CDR3 size: 14 residues. Germline V lookup: CDR1 MGHRA, CDR2 YSYEKL.

J is TRBJ2-7 and V is TRBV9; 7 bases are shared with TRBD1. CDR3 size: 15 residues. CDR1 and CDR2 from the germline V gene are SGDLS and YYNGEE. V dropped 0 bases and J dropped 0; count of bases not matched to a gene: 3. The CDR3, as DNA: TGTGCCAGCAGCGTAGCGACAGGGAGCTCCTACGAGCAGTACTTC. It yields the protein CASSVATGSSYEQYF.

This clone was detected only a few times. This chain links TRBV29-1 with TRBJ2-7; D gene unclear. Germline V gene sequence: CDR1 SQVTM, CDR2 ANQGSEA. Trimming shortened V by 6 bases and J by 6 bases, and 18 bases separated the two germline ends. This CDR3 is built from 13 residues. CDR3 protein: CSVRVLGYGEQYF. CDR3 sequence (DNA): TGCAGCGTCCGAGTCCTAGGATATGGCGAGCAGTACTTC.